The clone carrying this TCR beta chain was picked up one time. Per the original methods: Amplification of reference gene primers provided the estimated nucleated cell counts. TCRdb's table, derived via immunoSEQ multiplex PCR, lists solely in-frame clones and lacks some. Clonal size and the V and J genes are those of that table, whereas D and trimming came from the DNA. The sample shows 150,000 or so clones, less than 85% of them seen only once. This sample was taken from a study of blood T cell repertoires in COVID-19. The receptor comes from a woman of 80 years or more with acute or convalescent COVID-19. The sample consisted of peripheral blood.

CDR3 nucleotides: TGTGCCAGCAGCTCATCAGTGATCACTGAAGCTTTCTTT. This translates into CASSSSVITEAFF. V and J are TRBV7-2 and TRBJ1-1, with D unclear. Germline assignment: CDR1 SGHTA and CDR2 FQGNSA. V lost 4 bases to trimming and J lost 4 bases, with 10 bases between them. The length of the CDR3 is 13 residues.